The clone carrying this T cell receptor (beta chain) was found a few times. The V and J ends lost 6 bases and 4 bases respectively, with 12 bases between them. The CDR3 is made up of 13 amino acids. CDR1 and CDR2 from the germline V gene are GTSNPN and SVGIG (reference sequence). The sample comes from a study of shared clonotypes between healthy human individuals. For the study at large: For every donor, three CD4 naive, three CD4 memory, two CD8 naive and one CD8 memory plates were used.

This table comes from immunoSEQ multiplex PCR, and its TCRdb copy is limited to in-frame clones, with some not included. The table has some 1 million clones, about 74% seen once; the top ten hold over 1.3%. This sequence was found in a man younger than 35 in good health. Sequenced: memory CD4+ T cells sorted from blood. Sample subset: CD45RA-negative fraction. V is TRBV30 and J is TRBJ2-2, with a tentative D call TRBD2 (5 bases). CDR3 DNA: TGTGCCTGTTCAAGGGAGCGCACCGGGGAGCTGTTTTTT. Residues: CACSRERTGELFF.